This TCR beta chain is from a study of blood T cell repertoires in COVID-19. Background on the study: Donors in the United States, Italy and Spain gave samples during acute or convalescent COVID-19. Sources were T cells, B-cell-depleted T cells, or PBMCs; the material itself was cDNA or gDNA.

Trimming shortened V by 2 bases and J by 10 bases, and 6 bases separated the two germline ends. Germline lookup yields CDR1 MDHEN and CDR2 SYDVKM. The CDR3 contains 11 residues. Per the original data handling: Scientists estimated how many nucleated cells there were by amplifying reference gene primers. Profiling relied on immunoSEQ multiplex PCR, and the TCRdb table lists in-frame clones only, not all of them. For V, J and clone size, that table is used; D and trimming come from the DNA. The data show 250,000 or so clones, roughly nine tenths seen once. Sequencing was done on a sample of peripheral blood. The rearrangement links TRBV28 to TRBJ2-1; D unclear. This TCR was recovered from a woman in her thirties or forties who had recovered from COVID-19. CDR3 nucleotide sequence: TGTGCCAGCAGTTTAGGGCCCGAGCAGTTCTTC. Its translation: CASSLGPEQFF. The full variable domain, with the rest looked up from reference TRBV28 and TRBJ2-1, is DVKVTQSSRYLVKRTGEKVFLECVQDMDHENMFWYRQDPGLGLRLIYFSYDVKMKEKGDIPEGYSVSREKKERFSLILESASTNQTSMYLCASSLGPEQFFGPGTRLTVL.